Described below is a single T cell receptor beta chain sequence and its context. Being one base from a much bigger clone, this may be a read error. The data originate from a study of CDR3 diversity in severe acne. From germline, CDR1 is SGHAT and CDR2 FQDESV (reference sequence). Trimming left V 4 bases short and J 7 bases short, with 13 bases between. The CDR3 loop spans 13 amino acids. TCRdb redid the calling of the PCR reads with MiXCR, one entry per CDR3 protein. The sample has 89,000 or so distinct CDR3 sequences, over 45% seen once. What was sequenced was blood. This clonotype was obtained from a male donor in good health, serving as a control. The rearrangement joins TRBV11-1 to TRBJ1-1; D might be TRBD1 (6 bases). The CDR3 region is CASSSNRDVEAFF. The CDR3 region has the DNA TGTGCCAGCAGCTCCAACAGGGACGTTGAAGCTTTCTTT.